The T cell receptor (beta chain) under discussion was sequenced for a study of blood T cell repertoires in COVID-19 (dated by TCRdb to between 2020 and 2021). Looking at the study overall: ImmuneRACE Cohort 3 recovered participants were defined by two consecutive negative NP/OP PCR tests, healthcare professional clearance, or symptom resolution. The prospective study material was composed of cDNA or gDNA derived from T cells, B-cell-depleted T cells, or PBMCs. Where available, HLA class I and class II types were obtained from metadata supplied by the sample provider rather than from assay-based typing. Deeply sampled blood TCRbeta repertoires from subjects exposed to, actively infected with, or recovered from COVID-19 were included in the dataset. Samples covering the acute and convalescent phases of COVID-19 were provided by collaborators in the United States, Italy and Spain. Samples were obtained from the ongoing ImmuneRACE study (first 160 participants) and from roughly 1,300 subjects provided by 6 global collaborators. A freely available public database, intended as a resource for researchers studying the immune response to SARS-CoV-2, is where the repertoires were released. The sample metadata nearly always contained a de-identified subject ID, COVID-19 status, age in years and sex. Results and caveats for the whole study, not just this receptor: Clinical and demographic metadata were provided uncurated, with the amount varying by source and participant.

TCRbeta CDR3 regions were amplified from genomic DNA by means of the immunoSEQ Assay, a bias-controlled multiplex PCR. The authors' pipeline ran thus. The number of nucleated cells in each sample was estimated from the amplification of reference gene primers within the assay. To quantify the absolute abundance of each unique TCRbeta CDR3 rearrangement, sequence reads were collapsed and filtered. For each sample, productive Simpson clonality was calculated by taking the square root of Simpson's diversity index across productive rearrangements. Here the immuneACCESS table is served through TCRdb, limited to in-frame sequences with V and J called. Missing clones are a known gap in these copies; in checked studies unresolved V genes cover under half, and the rest lacks a known reason. Clone size and V and J calls were adopted from that table, with D and trimming inferred from the DNA. This sample has 250,000 to 350,000 clones in its table, and 88% of those were observed once. Of the sample, approximately 2% is held by the ten largest clones.

In the prospective study, participants were about 18 to 89 years old, resided in 25 or so geographic areas of the United States, and were enrolled through a virtual design. To assign participants to cohorts, the prospective study relied on clinical history that participants themselves reported in a screening survey and a study questionnaire. In the prospective study, mobile phlebotomists collected whole blood, serum and a nasopharyngeal or oropharyngeal swab from each participant. Participants in the prospective study had the option to provide additional blood draws and questionnaires over an approximately 2-month period. Prospective study blood samples were shipped either frozen or at room temperature before DNA extraction. Concerning this clone itself: It lacks a known antigen. No per-base quality is available; no much larger clone lies one base away.

Ends trimmed: V by 4 bases, J by 11 bases; bases unmatched to a gene: 13. The CDR3, cysteine through phenylalanine, is 17 amino acids long. The only DNA kept is the CDR3, 51 bases in frame from the first base. The germline V gene supplies CDR1 SNHLY and CDR2 FYNNEI. Sequencing used PBMCs or T cells enriched from blood (not recorded which). This clonotype was obtained from a woman aged 55-75 years in a cohort exposed to, infected with or recovered from COVID-19 (not recorded which). The sequence links TRBV2 to TRBJ2-1, and TRBD2 matches 14 of the central bases. The CDR3 sequence is CASSGQGPGLAGVKQFF. The nucleotides read TGTGCCAGCAGTGGTCAGGGGCCGGGACTAGCGGGAGTAAAGCAGTTCTTC.